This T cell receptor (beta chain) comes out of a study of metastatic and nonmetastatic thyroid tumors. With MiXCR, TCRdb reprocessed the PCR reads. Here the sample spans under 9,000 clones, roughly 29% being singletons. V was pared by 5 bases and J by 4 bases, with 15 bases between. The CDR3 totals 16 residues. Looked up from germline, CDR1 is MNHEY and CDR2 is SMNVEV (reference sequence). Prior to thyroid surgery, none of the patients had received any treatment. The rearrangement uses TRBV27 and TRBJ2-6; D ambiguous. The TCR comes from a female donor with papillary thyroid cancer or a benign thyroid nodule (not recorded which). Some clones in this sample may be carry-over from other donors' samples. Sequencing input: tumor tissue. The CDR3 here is CASSRAGPSGANVLTF. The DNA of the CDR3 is TGTGCCAGCAGTCGGGCAGGACCCTCCGGGGCCAACGTCCTGACTTTC.